This TCR beta chain was identified during a study of control samples from healthy donors and cancer patients. Libraries were prepared by immunoSEQ multiplex PCR; TCRdb keeps only in-frame clonotypes and omits some of them. The sample contains tens of thousands of clones, 91% of which appear only once. The CDR3 consists of 16 residues. V was pared by 4 bases and J by 5 bases, with 15 bases between. Germline assignment: CDR1 MNHNS and CDR2 SASEGT. Sequenced sample: PBMCs. The chain recombines TRBV6-1 with TRBJ1-6, with a possible D match to TRBD1 (6 bases). The receptor's source is a man aged 50-60 years with lung cancer. CDR3 nucleotides: TGTGCCAGCAGTGCCCTTAGGACAGCTAATAATTCACCCCTCCACTTT. Its translation is CASSALRTANNSPLHF.